This record looks at one T cell receptor beta chain sequence and its context. Its antigen is as yet unknown. The PCR contained 60 Vbeta and 13 Jbeta primers. Here immunoSEQ multiplex PCR was the method, and the copy in TCRdb shows in-frame clones only, minus some. The table includes roughly 170,000 clones, 70% to 85% detected once. The data are from a study of cytomegalovirus exposure and HLA in healthy donors. Study results and limitations: HLA-A and HLA-B allele assignments for most subjects were reportedly predicted accurately using TCR beta sequences. A link between a missense DCLRE1C variant and TCR beta V- and J-gene trimming emerged from a later analysis. Most TCR sequences proved rare, with some public TCRs found in many donors.

CDR3 length: 18 residues. The germline V gene has CDR1 MNHEY and CDR2 SMNVEV (reference sequence). V lost 0 bases and J lost 3, with 19 bases in between. This chain uses TRBV27 with TRBJ2-3, with D possibly matching TRBD2 (5 bases). The specimen sequenced was PBMCs. This TCR was recovered from a young woman in good health and CMV-seronegative. Written as DNA, the CDR3 is TGTGCCAGCAGTTTATCGGGAACGGGGTTCGGGAAGACAGATACGCAGTATTTT. This codes for CASSLSGTGFGKTDTQYF.